These T cell receptor beta chains were read from a single sample in a study of cytomegalovirus exposure and HLA in healthy donors. Assay: immunoSEQ multiplex PCR; the TCRdb copy retains only in-frame clones and omits some. The sample holds some 170,000 clones; under 90% are singletons and the top ten take roughly 5%. The specimen sequenced was PBMCs. The receptors here all came from a man aged 30-40 years in good health and CMV-seronegative. The CDR3 runs from the conserved cysteine through the conserved F or W. Each record gives: J gene, V gene, CDR3 protein.

j_gene: TRBJ2-7; v_gene: TRBV27; CDR3aa: CASRQTGNPYEQYF
j_gene: TRBJ2-7; v_gene: TRBV5-6; CDR3aa: CASTSWDRSYYEQYF
j_gene: TRBJ2-3; v_gene: TRBV5-1; CDR3aa: CASSNDLARLADTQYF
j_gene: TRBJ2-3; v_gene: TRBV7-3; CDR3aa: CASSLRAGGITDTQYF
j_gene: TRBJ1-2; v_gene: TRBV19; CDR3aa: CASRDTTGGGYTF
j_gene: TRBJ2-7; v_gene: TRBV30; CDR3aa: CAWRTSGTAYEQYF
j_gene: TRBJ2-5; v_gene: TRBV6-5; CDR3aa: CASRRGSLGETQYF
j_gene: TRBJ1-1; v_gene: TRBV7-9; CDR3aa: CASSSQGVQTEAFF
j_gene: TRBJ2-5; v_gene: TRBV10-3; CDR3aa: CAIGVGVGIQETQYF
j_gene: TRBJ1-2; v_gene: TRBV19; CDR3aa: CASSIDPRDYGYTF
j_gene: TRBJ1-2; v_gene: TRBV5-1; CDR3aa: CASSLLSLASSPTNYGYTF
j_gene: TRBJ1-2; v_gene: TRBV7-2; CDR3aa: CASQNRARGYYGYTF
j_gene: TRBJ1-2; v_gene: TRBV4-1; CDR3aa: CASRKGQTHGYTF
j_gene: TRBJ2-6; v_gene: TRBV9; CDR3aa: CASSVASSGANVLTF
j_gene: TRBJ2-5; v_gene: TRBV11-2; CDR3aa: CASSFEETQYF
j_gene: TRBJ2-2; v_gene: TRBV9; CDR3aa: CASSVGGPSTGELFF
j_gene: TRBJ2-7; v_gene: TRBV7-2; CDR3aa: CASSLARDSEQYF